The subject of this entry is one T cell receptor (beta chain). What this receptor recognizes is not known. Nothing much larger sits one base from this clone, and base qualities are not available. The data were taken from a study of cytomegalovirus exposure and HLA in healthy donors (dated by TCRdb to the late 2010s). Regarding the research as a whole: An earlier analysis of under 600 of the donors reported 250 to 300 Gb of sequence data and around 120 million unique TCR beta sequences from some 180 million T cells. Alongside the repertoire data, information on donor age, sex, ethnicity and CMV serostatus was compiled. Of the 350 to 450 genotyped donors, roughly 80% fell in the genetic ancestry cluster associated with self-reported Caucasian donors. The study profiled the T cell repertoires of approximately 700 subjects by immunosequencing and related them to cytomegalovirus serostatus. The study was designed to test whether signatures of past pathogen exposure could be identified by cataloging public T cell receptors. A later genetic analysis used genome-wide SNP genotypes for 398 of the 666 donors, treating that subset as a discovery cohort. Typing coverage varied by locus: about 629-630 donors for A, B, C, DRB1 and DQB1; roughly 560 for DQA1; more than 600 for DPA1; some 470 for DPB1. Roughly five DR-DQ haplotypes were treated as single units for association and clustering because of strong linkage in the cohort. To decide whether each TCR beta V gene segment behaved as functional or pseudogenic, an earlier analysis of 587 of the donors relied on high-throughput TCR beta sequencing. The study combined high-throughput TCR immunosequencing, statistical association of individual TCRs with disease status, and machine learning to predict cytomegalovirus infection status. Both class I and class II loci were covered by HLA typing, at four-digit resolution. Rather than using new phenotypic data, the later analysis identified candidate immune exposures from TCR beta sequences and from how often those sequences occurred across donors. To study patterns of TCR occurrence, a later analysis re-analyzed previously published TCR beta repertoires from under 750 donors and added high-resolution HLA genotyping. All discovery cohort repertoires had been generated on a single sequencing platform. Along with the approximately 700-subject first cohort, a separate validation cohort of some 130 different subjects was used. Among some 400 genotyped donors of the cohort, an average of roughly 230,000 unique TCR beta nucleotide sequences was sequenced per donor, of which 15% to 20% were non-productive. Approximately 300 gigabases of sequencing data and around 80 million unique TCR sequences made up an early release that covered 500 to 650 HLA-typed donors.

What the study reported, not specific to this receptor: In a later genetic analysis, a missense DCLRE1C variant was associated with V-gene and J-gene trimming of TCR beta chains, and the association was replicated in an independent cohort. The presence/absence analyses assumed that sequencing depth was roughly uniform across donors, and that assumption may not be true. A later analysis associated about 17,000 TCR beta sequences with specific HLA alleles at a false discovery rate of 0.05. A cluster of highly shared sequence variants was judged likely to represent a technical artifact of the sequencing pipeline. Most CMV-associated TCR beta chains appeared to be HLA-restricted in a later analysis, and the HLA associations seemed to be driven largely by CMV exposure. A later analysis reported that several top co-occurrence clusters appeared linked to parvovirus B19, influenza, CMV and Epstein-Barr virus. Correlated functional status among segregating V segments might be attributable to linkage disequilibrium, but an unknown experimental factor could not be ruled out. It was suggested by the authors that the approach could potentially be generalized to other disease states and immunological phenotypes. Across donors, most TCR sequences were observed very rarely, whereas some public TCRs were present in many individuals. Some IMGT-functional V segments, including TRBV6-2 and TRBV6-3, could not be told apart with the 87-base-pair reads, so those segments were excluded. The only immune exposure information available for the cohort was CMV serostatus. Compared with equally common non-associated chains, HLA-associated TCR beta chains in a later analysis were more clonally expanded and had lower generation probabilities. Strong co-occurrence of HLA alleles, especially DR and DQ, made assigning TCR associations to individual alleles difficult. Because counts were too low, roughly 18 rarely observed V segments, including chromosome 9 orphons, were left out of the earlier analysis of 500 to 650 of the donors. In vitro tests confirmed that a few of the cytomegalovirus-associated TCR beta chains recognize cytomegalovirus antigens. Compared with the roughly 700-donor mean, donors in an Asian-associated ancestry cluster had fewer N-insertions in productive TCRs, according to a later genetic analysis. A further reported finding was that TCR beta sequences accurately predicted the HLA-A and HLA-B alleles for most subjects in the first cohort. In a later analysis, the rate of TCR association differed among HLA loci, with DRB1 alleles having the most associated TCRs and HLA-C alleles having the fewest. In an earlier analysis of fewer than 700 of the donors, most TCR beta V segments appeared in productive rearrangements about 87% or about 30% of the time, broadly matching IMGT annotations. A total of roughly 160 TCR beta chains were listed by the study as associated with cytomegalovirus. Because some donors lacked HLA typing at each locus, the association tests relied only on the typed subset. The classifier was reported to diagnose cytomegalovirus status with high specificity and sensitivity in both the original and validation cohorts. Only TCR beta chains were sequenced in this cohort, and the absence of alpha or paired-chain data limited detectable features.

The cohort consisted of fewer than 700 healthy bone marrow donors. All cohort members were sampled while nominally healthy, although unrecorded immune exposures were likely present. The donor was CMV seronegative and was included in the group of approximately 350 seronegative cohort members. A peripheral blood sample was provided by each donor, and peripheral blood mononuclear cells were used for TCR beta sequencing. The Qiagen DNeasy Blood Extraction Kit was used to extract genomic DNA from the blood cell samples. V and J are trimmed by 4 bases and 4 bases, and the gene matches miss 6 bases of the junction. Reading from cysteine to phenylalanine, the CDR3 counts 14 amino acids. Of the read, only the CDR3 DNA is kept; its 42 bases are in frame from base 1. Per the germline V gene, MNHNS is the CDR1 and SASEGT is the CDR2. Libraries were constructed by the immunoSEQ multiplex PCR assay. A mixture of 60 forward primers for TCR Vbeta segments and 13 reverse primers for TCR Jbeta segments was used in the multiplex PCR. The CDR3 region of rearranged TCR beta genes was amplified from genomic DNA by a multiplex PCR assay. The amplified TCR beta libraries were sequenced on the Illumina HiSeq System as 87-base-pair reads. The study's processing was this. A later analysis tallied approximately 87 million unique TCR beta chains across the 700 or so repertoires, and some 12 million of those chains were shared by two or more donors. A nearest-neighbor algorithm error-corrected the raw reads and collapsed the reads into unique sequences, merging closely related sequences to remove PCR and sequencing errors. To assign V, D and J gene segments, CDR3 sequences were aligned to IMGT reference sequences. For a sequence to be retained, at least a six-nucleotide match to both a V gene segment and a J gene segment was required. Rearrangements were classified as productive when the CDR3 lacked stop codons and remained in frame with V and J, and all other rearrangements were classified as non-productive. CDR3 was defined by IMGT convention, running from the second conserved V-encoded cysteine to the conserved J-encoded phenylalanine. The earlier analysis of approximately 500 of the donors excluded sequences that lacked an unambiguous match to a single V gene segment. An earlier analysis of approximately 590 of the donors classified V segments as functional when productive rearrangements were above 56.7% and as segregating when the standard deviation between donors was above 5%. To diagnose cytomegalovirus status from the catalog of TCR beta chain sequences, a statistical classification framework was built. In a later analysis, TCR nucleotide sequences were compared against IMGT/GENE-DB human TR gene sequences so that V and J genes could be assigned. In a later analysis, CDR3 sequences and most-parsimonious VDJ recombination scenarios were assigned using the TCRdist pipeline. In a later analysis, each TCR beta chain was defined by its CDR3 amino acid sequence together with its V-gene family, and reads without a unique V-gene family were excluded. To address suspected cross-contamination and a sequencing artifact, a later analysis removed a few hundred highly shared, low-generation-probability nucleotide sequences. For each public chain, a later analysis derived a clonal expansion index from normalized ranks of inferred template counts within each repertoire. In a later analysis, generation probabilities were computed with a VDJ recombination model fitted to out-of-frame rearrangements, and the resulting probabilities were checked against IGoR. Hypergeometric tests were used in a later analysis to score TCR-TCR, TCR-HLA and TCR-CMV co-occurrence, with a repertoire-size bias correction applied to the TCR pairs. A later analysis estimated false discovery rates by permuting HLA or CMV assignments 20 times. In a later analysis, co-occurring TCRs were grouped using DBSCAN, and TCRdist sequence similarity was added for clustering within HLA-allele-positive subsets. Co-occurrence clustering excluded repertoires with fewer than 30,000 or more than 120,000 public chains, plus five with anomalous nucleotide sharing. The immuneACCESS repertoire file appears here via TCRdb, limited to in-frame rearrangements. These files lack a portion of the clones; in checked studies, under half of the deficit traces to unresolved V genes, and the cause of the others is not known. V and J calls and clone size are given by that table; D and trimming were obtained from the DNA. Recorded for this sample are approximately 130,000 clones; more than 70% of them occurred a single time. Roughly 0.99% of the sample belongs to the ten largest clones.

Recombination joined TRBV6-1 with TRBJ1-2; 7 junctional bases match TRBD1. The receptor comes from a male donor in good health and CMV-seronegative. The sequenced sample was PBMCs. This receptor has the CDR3 CASSGEAGGYGYTF. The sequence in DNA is TGTGCCAGCAGTGGGGAGGCAGGGGGCTATGGCTACACCTTC.